This is a list of T cell receptor beta chains from one sample in a study of neurological immune-mediated disorders. TCRdb re-called the 5' RACE reads through MiXCR, storing one row per CDR3 protein. The table has 100,000 or so distinct CDR3 sequences, 3.5% to 4% seen once; the top ten hold 6%. The sequencing input was PBMCs. The receptors come from a woman aged 18-35 years with multiple sclerosis. Both conserved end residues are part of each CDR3. D genes are given only for firm matches. Clone size is given for some rows only: seen once, a few or many times, or a class if the clone is expanded.

TGTGCCAGCAGTCCGGTCATGGGCTTTCCCCTCCACTTT	CASSPVMGFPLHF	many	TRBV27	TRBJ1-6	-
TGTGCCAGCAGGGACCGACAGGGGGCTCGACCCCAGCATTTT	CASRDRQGARPQHF	many	TRBV6-1	TRBJ1-5	TRBD1
TGCAGTGCTAGAGAGCGGGGGAGAAAAGAGACCCAGTACTTC	CSARERGRKETQYF	many	TRBV20-1	TRBJ2-5	TRBD2
TGTGCCATCGCCTTGAGCGGGTTGGACGAGCAGTACTTC	CAIALSGLDEQYF	few	TRBV10-3	TRBJ2-7	-
TGTGCCAGCAGCTTAGGCAGGGGGCGCACAGATACGCAGTATTTT	CASSLGRGRTDTQYF	many	TRBV7-8	TRBJ2-3	TRBD1
TGCAGTGCCACGCGGCGGGAGAGCTACGAGCAGTACTTC	CSATRRESYEQYF	many	TRBV20-1	TRBJ2-7	TRBD2
TGTGCCAGCAGTTACTCGGCGGGGCACACTGAAGCTTTCTTT	CASSYSAGHTEAFF	many	TRBV6-5	TRBJ1-1	-
TGTGCCAGCAGCTCTATCCGGTTGGCAGGACCCTCTGGGGCCAACGTCCTGACTTTC	CASSSIRLAGPSGANVLTF	many	TRBV7-8	TRBJ2-6	-
TGCGCCAGCAGCCAAGGCTCGGCCCGGCCCACAGATACGCAGTATTTT	CASSQGSARPTDTQYF	many	TRBV5-1	TRBJ2-3	-
TGTGCCAGCAGTCAACTGCCGAACACTGAAGCTTTCTTT	CASSQLPNTEAFF	many	TRBV6-6	TRBJ1-1	-
TGTGCCAGCAGCACGGGGGACAGCAGAACCGGGGAGCTGTTTTTT	CASSTGDSRTGELFF	many	TRBV5-5	TRBJ2-2	-
TGTGCCAGCAGCGATCGGGGACAGACCTACGAGCAGTACTTC	CASSDRGQTYEQYF	few	TRBV16	TRBJ2-7	TRBD1
TGTGCCAGCAGTAGGGGGACAGGGCCTGATTATGGCTACACCTTC	CASSRGTGPDYGYTF	many	TRBV12-3/TRBV12-4	TRBJ1-2	TRBD1
TGTGCCAGCAGTTTCATTAGCTCCTACAATGAGCAGTTCTTC	CASSFISSYNEQFF	many	TRBV12-3/TRBV12-4	TRBJ2-1	-
TGCGCCAGCAGTCAAATTGACAGGGTTGGCACTGAAGCTTTCTTT	CASSQIDRVGTEAFF	many	TRBV4-3	TRBJ1-1	TRBD1
TGCAGTACTAGAGATGGGCGGGGAGGGCCGACCAATGAGCAGTTCTTC	CSTRDGRGGPTNEQFF	many	TRBV20-1	TRBJ2-1	TRBD2
TGCGACAGCGCAAGCCAGGCCCACGAGCAGTACTTC	CDSASQAHEQYF	-	TRBV5-1	TRBJ2-7	-
TGCAGCCCAACCCACGACGAGAGGGAAGCTTTCTTT	CSPTHDEREAFF	many	TRBV20-1	TRBJ1-1	-
TGCAGTGCTAGAGGGACAGGGCTCGATGAGCAGTTCTTC	CSARGTGLDEQFF	-	TRBV20-1	TRBJ2-1	TRBD1
TGTGCCAGCAGTGAATACCTGGGAGCTAGCGGGAGGGAACTTGAGCAGTTCTTC	CASSEYLGASGRELEQFF	many	TRBV25-1	TRBJ2-1	TRBD2
TGTGCCAGCAGTTTTATGGGGTATGGGAACAATCAGCCCCAGCATTTT	CASSFMGYGNNQPQHF	many	TRBV12-3/TRBV12-4	TRBJ1-5	-
TGTGCCAGCAGCCAAGGAAACCCAGGGGCCGGGGAGCTGTTTTTT	CASSQGNPGAGELFF	many	TRBV3-1	TRBJ2-2	-
TGTGCCAGCAGTGAATTCGGGACTAGCGGGAGCACCTACAATGAGCAGTTCTTC	CASSEFGTSGSTYNEQFF	many	TRBV25-1	TRBJ2-1	TRBD2
TGCAGTGCAACCCCGTTCAGCAATGAGCAGTTCTTC	CSATPFSNEQFF	many	TRBV20-1	TRBJ2-1	-
TGTGCCAGCAGCAGAACCACCGGGGAGCTGTTTTTT	CASSRTTGELFF	many	TRBV5-6	TRBJ2-2	-
TGTGCCAGCAGTTACTCTTCCACCTTTACAGCCCCCTACGAGCAGTACTTC	CASSYSSTFTAPYEQYF	many	TRBV6-5	TRBJ2-7	-
TGCAGTGCTAGCCGGACAGCCCAAGAGACCCAGTACTTC	CSASRTAQETQYF	many	TRBV20-1	TRBJ2-5	-
TGTGCCAGCAGCCCTCCTAGCTACGAGCAGTACTTC	CASSPPSYEQYF	many	TRBV9	TRBJ2-7	-
TGTGCCAGCTCACCCCGGGACTTAGCATACGAGCAGTACTTC	CASSPRDLAYEQYF	few	TRBV18	TRBJ2-7	-
TGCAGTGCCGTTAGACTAGCGGGGGATGGGGAGACCCAGTACTTC	CSAVRLAGDGETQYF	many	TRBV20-1	TRBJ2-5	TRBD2
TGTGCCAGCAGCTTACAGGGTAACTCTGGAAACACCATATATTTT	CASSLQGNSGNTIYF	many	TRBV5-5	TRBJ1-3	-
TGTGCCAGCAGCCAGTCCGGGGGCTATGGCTACACCTTC	CASSQSGGYGYTF	many	TRBV6-2/TRBV6-3	TRBJ1-2	-
TGCGCCAGCAGCGACCTAGCGGGAGGGAGCTCCTACAATGAGCAGTTCTTC	CASSDLAGGSSYNEQFF	many	TRBV4-1	TRBJ2-1	TRBD2
TGCAGTGCTACCTCCGGGGCCGGATACGAGCAGTACTTC	CSATSGAGYEQYF	many	TRBV20-1	TRBJ2-7	-
TGTGCCAGCCTCGCAGACGGGAGGGGCGCCTCGGCGGGTTCACCCCTCCACTTT	CASLADGRGASAGSPLHF	many	TRBV12-3/TRBV12-4	TRBJ1-6	-
TGTGCCAGCAGCTCACTCGACAGGGGGCAAAACTTC	CASSSLDRGQNF	many	TRBV6-2/TRBV6-3	TRBJ2-7	TRBD1
TGTGCCAGCAGTTACAGACAGGGAAACACCATATATTTT	CASSYRQGNTIYF	many	TRBV12-3/TRBV12-4	TRBJ1-3	-
TGTGCCAGCAGTTTCTGGACTAGCGGGGGGGGAGATACGCAGTATTTT	CASSFWTSGGGDTQYF	many	TRBV12-3/TRBV12-4	TRBJ2-3	TRBD2
TGTGCCTGGAGCGACTTTCAGGAGCAGTTCTTC	CAWSDFQEQFF	many	TRBV30	TRBJ2-1	-
TGTGCCAGCACTCGGGGCACAGATACGCAGTATTTT	CASTRGTDTQYF	many	TRBV28	TRBJ2-3	-
TGTGCCAGCAACCCCCCGAGCTCCTACAATGAGCAGTTCTTC	CASNPPSSYNEQFF	many	TRBV6-5	TRBJ2-1	-
TGTGCCAGCATGAAAACCGGAGGGACAACCTACGAGCAGTACTTC	CASMKTGGTTYEQYF	many	TRBV6-6	TRBJ2-7	-
TGTGCCAGCTCACCAAGCGGGCGGGGGGAAACTTTCTTT	CASSPSGRGETFF	few	TRBV18	TRBJ1-1	-
TGTGCCAGCAGTTTAAGTGGTTTGGGTGAAAAACTGTTTTTT	CASSLSGLGEKLFF	many	TRBV12-3/TRBV12-4	TRBJ1-4	-
TGTGCCAGCAGGAGAGCGGGGGAACCCACCGGGGAGCTGTTTTTT	CASRRAGEPTGELFF	many	TRBV12-3/TRBV12-4	TRBJ2-2	TRBD2
TGCGCCAGCAGCCTCGCGACAGATAGCTACGAGCAGTACTTC	CASSLATDSYEQYF	many	TRBV5-1	TRBJ2-7	-
TGTGCCATCAGTGCCAGAGACCCATACGAGCAGTACTTC	CAISARDPYEQYF	many	TRBV10-3	TRBJ2-7	-
TGTGCCAGCCTAGCGGCAAGCACAGATACGCAGTATTTT	CASLAASTDTQYF	many	TRBV10-3	TRBJ2-3	TRBD2
TGCGCCAGCAGCCAGGGTGACAGGGAAAGAACTGAAGCTTTCTTT	CASSQGDRERTEAFF	many	TRBV4-1	TRBJ1-1	TRBD1
TGTGCCAGCAGCGCTAGCACAGATACGCAGTATTTT	CASSASTDTQYF	many	TRBV5-6	TRBJ2-3	-
TGTGCCAGCAGCGTAGGGGCCAGGGAAGACTATGGCTACACCTTC	CASSVGAREDYGYTF	many	TRBV9	TRBJ1-2	-
TGTGACAGCAGCTCCAGGGGGGATACGCAGTATTTT	CDSSSRGDTQYF	-	TRBV7-8	TRBJ2-3	TRBD1
TGTGCCAGCAGCCGAAAGGAGGTCCCCTACGAGCAGTACTTC	CASSRKEVPYEQYF	-	TRBV7-9	TRBJ2-7	-
TGTGCCAGCAGCTGGATCGGGACAGGGGTGAAGACCCAGTACTTC	CASSWIGTGVKTQYF	many	TRBV5-6	TRBJ2-5	TRBD1
TGCAGTGCTGAGCTAGCGGGAGGCGTAAACTCCTACAATGAGCAGTTCTTC	CSAELAGGVNSYNEQFF	many	TRBV20-1	TRBJ2-1	TRBD2
TGTGCCAGCAGCCAAGCTCAGGGGGCGACCGGGGAGCTGTTTTTT	CASSQAQGATGELFF	many	TRBV14	TRBJ2-2	TRBD1